The 9 T cell receptor beta chains presented below share a single source sample, sequenced in a study of cytomegalovirus exposure and HLA in healthy donors. 60 Vbeta and 13 Jbeta primers were used in PCR. Data came from immunoSEQ multiplex PCR; TCRdb stores just in-frame clones and leaves some out. This sample has about 190,000 clones, with approximately 75% found just once. The sequenced material came from PBMCs. The receptors stem from a man aged 25-45 years in good health and CMV-seropositive.

J is TRBJ2-5 and V is TRBV5-1, with a possible D match to TRBD1 (5 bases). Trimming removed 1 base from V and 4 bases from J, with 14 bases in between. The CDR3 is 15 amino acids. CDR1 is SGHRS, CDR2 YFSETQ, per germline. The chain's CDR3 is CASSLLQAQGETQYF. CDR3 coding DNA: TGCGCCAGCAGCTTGTTACAGGCCCAAGGAGAGACCCAGTACTTC.

The chain links TRBV6-6 to TRBJ1-1, with a possible D match to TRBD1 (6 bases). Trimming removed 0 bases at V and 3 bases at J, with 8 bases between. CDR3 length: 14 residues. The germline gives CDR1 MNHNY, CDR2 SVGAGI (reference sequence). CDR3 bases: TGTGCCAGCAGTTACTCGGACAGTTACACTGAAGCTTTCTTT. Translation: CASSYSDSYTEAFF.

The chain recombines TRBV7-3 with TRBJ2-3, with 8 bases fitting TRBD2. The V gene's germline CDR1 is SGHTA and CDR2 FQGTGA. The length of the CDR3 is 13 residues. After removal of 6 bases from V and 6 bases from J, the junction contained 5 bases not matched to a gene. The CDR3 nucleotides read TGTGCCAGCAGGTCGACGGGGGGGGATACGCAGTATTTT. Translation gives CASRSTGGDTQYF.

This chain connects TRBV9 to TRBJ2-3; 10 positions agree with TRBD1. Per the germline V gene, CDR1 is SGDLS and CDR2 is YYNGEE. This CDR3 comprises 16 residues. V lost 4 bases, J lost 0 bases, and 5 bases stayed unmatched. For the CDR3, the DNA is TGTGCCAGCAGCACTCGACAGGGGGCTAGCACAGATACGCAGTATTTT. This gives the protein CASSTRQGASTDTQYF.

V gene TRBV19 combines with J gene TRBJ2-7; TRBD2 matches at 7 bases. V was clipped by 7 bases and J by 3 bases; unmatched bases: 3. This CDR3 comprises 12 residues. Germline V gene data show CDR1 as LNHDA and CDR2 as SQIVND (reference sequence). The CDR3, as DNA: TGTGCCAGTAATGGCGGGGGCTACGAGCAGTACTTC. This codes for CASNGGGYEQYF.

The chain couples TRBV28 to TRBJ2-5; 9 bases are shared with TRBD1. The tail of the sequence fits TRBJ2-7 better, so the J call may be wrong. Per germline, CDR1 MDHEN and CDR2 SYDVKM. The CDR3 is made up of 16 amino acids. The CDR3 loop reads CASSLWGQGGTYEQYF. In DNA, the CDR3 is TGTGCCAGCAGTTTATGGGGACAGGGCGGAACCTACGAGCAGTACTTC.

The V and J genes are TRBV29-1 and TRBJ2-2; 8 nucleotides line up with TRBD2. Looked up from germline, CDR1 is SQVTM and CDR2 is ANQGSEA. V lost 3 bases to trimming and J lost 7 bases; unmatched junction nucleotides: 7. This CDR3 comprises 14 residues. The CDR3 loop is CSVDGGRPFGELFF. CDR3 DNA: TGCAGCGTTGACGGCGGGAGGCCATTCGGGGAGCTGTTTTTT.

The CDR3 spells CASSAQGARIGELFF. In DNA, the CDR3 is TGCGCCAGCAGCGCGCAGGGGGCTCGGATCGGGGAGCTGTTTTTT. The chain carries TRBV5-1 and TRBJ2-2; the match to TRBD1 covers 8 bases. Germline values: CDR1 SGHRS, CDR2 YFSETQ. The CDR3 spans 15 residues. J lost 7 bases, V lost 4 bases, and 9 bases had no gene match.

This clone was recorded only once. The rearrangement joins TRBV12-5 to TRBJ2-7, with 9 positions matching TRBD1. There are 16 residues in the CDR3. Germline CDR1 LGHNT, CDR2 FRNRAP. J lost 9 bases, V lost 0 bases, and 12 bases had no gene match. CDR3 in DNA: TGTGCTAGTGGTTTGGTCCACCGGGACAGGGTCGATGGGCAGTACTTC. As protein: CASGLVHRDRVDGQYF.